This T cell receptor (beta chain) is drawn from a study of radiation and T cells in renal cell carcinoma (TCRdb year 2020). For the study in its entirety: TCR beta sequencing covered 50 or so samples in total, comprising around 25 tumors and approximately 27 peripheral blood samples. Across all 50 or so samples, more than 4,000,000 unique CDR3 nucleotide sequences, encoding roughly 3 million unique CDR3 amino acid sequences, were identified. The final blood draw took place at 4 weeks after radiation, the same time as nephrectomy. General study outcomes and caveats: Because the trial had a single-armed design, the trial could not examine how radiation dose or scheduling affected the TCR repertoire. Because pretreatment tumor biopsies were not available, the baseline intratumoral presence of clonotypes could not be determined. Top tumor clonotypes rose in blood from baseline to 2 weeks post-radiation, then contracted by 4 weeks, suggesting transient expansion of tumor-resident clones. Dynamics of the blood repertoire were not tracked past 4 weeks after treatment.

About this clone: The antigen it binds to is not known. Qualities for individual bases were not recorded, and no much larger clone is one base off.

TCR beta libraries were generated from genomic DNA with the immunoSEQ kit, following the manufacturer's recommendations. To prepare libraries, a first multiplex PCR with proprietary primers was run, followed by a second PCR that added unique barcodes, and a bead cleanup was done after each round. A positive control reaction and a negative control reaction, both provided in the kit, were run with every batch of samples. The final libraries were assessed on an Agilent 4200 TapeStation D1000 ScreenTape, pooled by volume, and quantified by qPCR. Sequencing ran on an Illumina NextSeq500 with a MidOutput 150-cycle cartridge, using 156 Read1 and 15 Index1 cycles with kit custom primers. The pooled library was loaded at 0.85 to 1 pM, with a roughly 21% PhiX control spiked in. On the study's bioinformatics: The vendor-processed data were analyzed in R, and a clonotype was defined as all T cells that share the same CDR3 nucleotide sequence. In the clone abundance analyses, frequencies were normalized to the 10,000 most abundant clones in each sample. Before analysis, public T cell clones were removed, and these numbered fewer than six per sample on average. Tumor-enriched and baseline blood-enriched clonotypes were defined by at least a 32-fold difference in abundance between compartments. A beta-binomial differential abundance model was used to identify clonotypes that expanded or contracted between blood time points. Similarity between tumor and blood repertoires was quantified using the Baroni-Urbani and Buser coefficient, and groups were compared with two-tailed Wilcoxon tests in R. TCRdb stores this immuneACCESS table with in-frame sequences only. Part of the clones is absent; in the studies checked, under half of the shortfall reflects unresolved V genes, and no reason is known for the rest. The V and J calls and clone size were taken over from that table, and D and trimming were inferred from the DNA. The sample table contains approximately 86,000 clones; only one count was recorded for around four fifths of them. The ten most abundant clones make up approximately 8.6% of the sample.

What the time point label conveys for this sample: blood 4 weeks post-SBRT, at nephrectomy. The treatment or condition label, read with the paper, signifies: 15 Gy SBRT to primary tumor, nephrectomy 4 weeks later. The samples were drawn from a clinical trial, where primary renal cell carcinomas were treated with 15 Gy of stereotactic body radiation therapy and then removed by nephrectomy 4 weeks afterward. To track tumor-enriched clonotypes, serial peripheral blood was sampled from radiation-treated patients at baseline and at 2 weeks and 4 weeks after SBRT. All patients had renal cell carcinoma with clear cell pathology. The QIAamp DNA Blood Mini Kit (Qiagen) was used to prepare genomic DNA for TCR sequencing. Samples were included in the analyses only if all quality control checks were passed. Source: blood, taken from a patient whose treatment included radiotherapy and nephrectomy. This sequence was found in a man aged 50-59 years with renal cell carcinoma.

The CDR3 sequence is CASSPGLAGAGYEQYF. The sequenced DNA is TGTGCCAGTAGTCCTGGACTAGCGGGAGCAGGCTACGAGCAGTACTTC. The sequence is built from TRBV19 and TRBJ2-7; 13 central nucleotides agree with TRBD2. Including the terminal cysteine and phenylalanine, the CDR3 comprises 16 residues. Only the CDR3 portion is preserved as DNA: 48 bases, with reading frame beginning at the first base. Sequences LNHDA (CDR1) and SQIVND (CDR2) are obtained from the germline V gene (reference sequence). V loses 5 bases at its end and J loses 3 bases; junction bases beyond the gene matches: 7.